This record covers a single T cell receptor (beta chain). Its recognized antigen is unknown. Base qualities are not at hand, and no much larger clone is one base apart. Including cysteine and phenylalanine, the CDR3 has 18 amino acids. Only the CDR3 DNA is retained, 54 bases long and in frame from the first base. Looking up the germline V gene (reference sequence) yields CDR1 SEHNR and CDR2 FQNEAQ. At the junction V is shortened by 5 bases and J by 5 bases; bases outside the gene matches: 15. This record belongs to a study of blood T cells in healthy people across ages (dated by TCRdb to between 2014 and 2017). In terms of the full investigation: In model experiments, template switching captured about one uniquely barcoded TCR beta cDNA molecule for every two T cells. Using the same blood draw, the study looked at two additional independent replicas of 1 million unique cDNA reads for two donors, one aged 18 to 30 and the other aged 80 or older. Donors were grouped into four age groups: young (average roughly 15 years), middle-aged (around 39), aged (around 60) and long-lived (just over 80). Using deep sequencing normalized with unique cDNA molecular identifiers, the study measured how TCR beta repertoire diversity changes with age. To avoid experimental bias, donors of different ages were spread randomly across the sequencing lanes.

Study-wide conclusions, independent of this receptor: Observed TCR beta diversity correlated strongly with the percentage of naive T cells measured by flow cytometry. Donor CMV infection status was unknown, potentially confounding age-related changes in expanded clonotypes. Estimates of total diversity based on one million sequenced T cells were considered lower bounds and underestimates. Compared with the aged group, the long-lived group had more naive CD4+ T cells, fewer expanded clones and increased TCR diversity, a pattern suggesting age selection. Bulk unsorted PBMC profiling prevented conclusive comparison of naive and antigen-experienced compartments. Observed TCR beta diversity per million T cells fell roughly linearly with age, and a significant reduction was already apparent by age about 43.

The roughly 42 donors, aged roughly 6 to 95 years, were systemically healthy Caucasian individuals from Russia. Approximately 10 milliliters of peripheral blood were collected from each donor into EDTA-treated Vacutainer tubes. Ficoll-Paque density-gradient centrifugation was used to isolate PBMCs, with at least 6 million obtained per sample. Total RNA, at least 6 micrograms per sample, was extracted from PBMCs with Trizol reagent. For every donor, an aliquot of PBMCs went through flow cytometry to measure the percentages of naive CD45RAhigh/CD27high T cells. The library was generated by 5' RACE. The data were produced on an Illumina HiSeq 2500. A second PCR of roughly 7 to 11 cycles was performed with a sample-barcoded 5' primer and a J-beta primer mix. A template-switch 5' adaptor carrying 12 random nucleotides introduced a unique molecular identifier onto each TCR beta cDNA molecule. Each sample yielded at least 2.5 million CDR3-containing paired-end reads. First-strand cDNA was synthesized from all RNA with the Mint cDNA synthesis kit, primed by a TRBC-specific oligonucleotide. Following uracil-DNA glycosylase treatment, all cDNA underwent a first 18-cycle PCR with the universal primers M1SS and BC2_uni_R. The authors processed their data as follows. For normalization, 1 million high-quality reads were randomly selected from each sample, with every read carrying a distinct molecular identifier. Instead of being binned into consensus sequences, reads with shared molecular identifiers were discarded. CDR3 identification, clonotype clustering and error correction used MiTCR with a Q25 quality threshold and the strictest error-elimination algorithm. Lower-bound total TCR beta diversity was estimated with a nonparametric unseen species model using Euler transformation. TCRdb trimmed the raw reads at Q25, called clones with MiXCR and kept productive beta chains. Merged by CDR3 protein, the rows form single entries marked with the most common genes and DNA. The V and J calls shown here were made by TCRdb, not taken from the authors' results. The table for this sample lists about 970,000 distinct CDR3 sequences; approximately 50% of them were counted only once. The top ten constitute around a fifth of the sample.

The clonotype originates from a woman in her fifties or sixties in good health. What was sequenced was blood. The V and J segments used are TRBV7-9 and TRBJ2-1; 10 of the junction bases match TRBD2. CDR3 reads: CASSLSNRASGGNNEQFF. The DNA reads TGTGCCAGCAGCCTATCCAACCGGGCTAGCGGGGGAAACAATGAGCAGTTCTTC.